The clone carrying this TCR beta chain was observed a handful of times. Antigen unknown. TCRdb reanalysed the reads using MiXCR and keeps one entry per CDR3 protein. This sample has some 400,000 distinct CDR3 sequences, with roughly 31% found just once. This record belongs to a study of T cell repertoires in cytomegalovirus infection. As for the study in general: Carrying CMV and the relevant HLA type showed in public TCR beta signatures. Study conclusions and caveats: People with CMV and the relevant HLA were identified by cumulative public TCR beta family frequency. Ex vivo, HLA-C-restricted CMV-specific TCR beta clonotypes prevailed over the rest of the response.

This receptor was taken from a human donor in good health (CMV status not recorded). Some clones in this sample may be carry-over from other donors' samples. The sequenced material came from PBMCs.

CDR3 region: CASSPEGGRWSTEAFF. Here the CDR3 DNA reads TGTGCCAGCAGCCCCGAGGGGGGGCGGTGGAGCACTGAAGCTTTCTTT. V usage is TRBV11-2 and J usage is TRBJ1-1; TRBD1 is a possible D gene (6 bases). Trimming removed 5 bases from V and 4 bases from J, with 20 bases in between. The CDR3 is made up of 16 amino acids. CDR1 is SGHAT, CDR2 FQNNGV, per germline.